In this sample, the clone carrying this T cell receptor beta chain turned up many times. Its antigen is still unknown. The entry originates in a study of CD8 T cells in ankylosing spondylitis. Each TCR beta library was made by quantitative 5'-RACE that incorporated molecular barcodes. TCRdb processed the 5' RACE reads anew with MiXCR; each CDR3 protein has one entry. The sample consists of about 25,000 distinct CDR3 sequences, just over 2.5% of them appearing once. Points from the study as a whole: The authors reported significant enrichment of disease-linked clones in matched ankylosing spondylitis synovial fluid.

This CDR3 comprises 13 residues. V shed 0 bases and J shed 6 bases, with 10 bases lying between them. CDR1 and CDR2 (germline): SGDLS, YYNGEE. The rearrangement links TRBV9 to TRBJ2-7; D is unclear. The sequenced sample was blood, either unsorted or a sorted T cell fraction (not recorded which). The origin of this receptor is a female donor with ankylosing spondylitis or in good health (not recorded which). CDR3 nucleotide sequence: TGTGCCAGCAGCGTAGGGGCCGGACGCGAGCAGTACTTC. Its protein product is CASSVGAGREQYF.